The sequence of this TCR beta chain was determined in a study of metastatic and nonmetastatic thyroid tumors. Germline V gives CDR1 LNHDA, CDR2 SQIVND (reference sequence). The CDR3 is made up of 13 amino acids. Deletions cut 3 bases from V and 3 bases from J, with 9 bases between. TCRdb re-called clones from the PCR reads using MiXCR. The sample shows more than 20,000 clones, more than 25% of them seen only once. This clone was seen more than once but under ten times. Not a single patient had been given any form of treatment at any point before undergoing thyroid surgery. This TCR was recovered from a female donor with papillary thyroid cancer or a benign thyroid nodule (not recorded which). Some clones in this sample may be carry-over from other donors' samples. The V call is TRBV19, the J call TRBJ2-7; D gene uncertain. Material for sequencing was tumor tissue. The CDR3: CASSISLFYEQYF. The CDR3 DNA reads TGTGCCAGTAGTATCTCCCTTTTCTACGAGCAGTACTTC.